One sample yielded the 27 T cell receptor beta chains listed below, sequenced in a study of beta chain features in type 1 diabetes. Since all of the isolated RNA was reverse transcribed, expressed TCRB transcripts were what got sequenced. Clones were sequenced by immunoSEQ multiplex PCR, and TCRdb holds only the in-frame ones, with some missing. The sample holds a few hundred thousand clones, roughly a quarter seen once. Notes on the study in general: Moderately but significantly shorter TCRB CDR3s were found in Type 1 diabetes patients in all four CD4+ subsets.

The antigens for these receptors are not known. Specimen: naive CD4+ T cells from blood. These receptors came from a woman aged 30 to 39 with type 1 diabetes.

A few counts support this clone. The chain carries TRBV5-1 and TRBJ2-7; 12 bases agree with TRBD2. This CDR3 region has 15 residues. Looked up from germline, CDR1 is SGHRS and CDR2 is YFSETQ. With 6 bases clipped from V and 3 bases from J, the junction kept 7 bases outside the gene matches. The CDR3 DNA reads TGCGCCAGCACTCCTCTGACTAGCGGGAGCTACGAGCAGTACTTC. Protein sequence: CASTPLTSGSYEQYF.

The chain has TRBV30 and TRBJ1-1, with TRBD1 identical over 10 bases. CDR1 is GTSNPN, CDR2 SVGIG, per germline (reference sequence). The trim removed 4 bases at V and 4 bases at J, leaving 6 bases unmatched. The CDR3 has 14 residues. CDR3 sequence: CAWKDRGRGTEAFF. Written as DNA, the CDR3 is TGTGCCTGGAAAGACAGGGGGCGAGGCACTGAAGCTTTCTTT.

The chain is built from TRBV11-2 and TRBJ2-3; D gene unclear. Germline values: CDR1 SGHAT, CDR2 FQNNGV. CDR3 length: 12 residues. The V end lost 1 base, the J end lost 4 bases, and 3 bases lay between the germline ends. CDR3 loop: CASSLAADTQYF. The CDR3 DNA reads TGTGCCAGCAGCTTAGCGGCAGATACGCAGTATTTT.

There are a few counts of this clone. This chain connects TRBV28 to TRBJ1-1; 9 bases map to TRBD1. The CDR3 length is 14 residues. The V segment lost 6 bases and the J segment 5 bases; nucleotides outside the gene matches: 7. The germline V gene has CDR1 MDHEN and CDR2 SYDVKM. CDR3 bases: TGTGCCAGCAGACCCCCGACAGGGGGGACTGAAGCTTTCTTT. As protein: CASRPPTGGTEAFF. The full variable domain, completed using reference TRBV28 and TRBJ1-1, is DVKVTQSSRYLVKRTGEKVFLECVQDMDHENMFWYRQDPGLGLRLIYFSYDVKMKEKGDIPEGYSVSREKKERFSLILESASTNQTSMYLCASRPPTGGTEAFFGQGTRLTVV.

This sequence joins TRBV5-8 and TRBJ1-5; D perhaps matches TRBD1 (5 bases). Trimming removed 4 bases from V and 14 bases from J, with 13 bases in between. The CDR3 spans 11 residues. Germline lookup yields CDR1 SGHTS and CDR2 YDEGEE. DNA of the CDR3: TGTGCCAGCAGCGGGGGGACTTCAAAGCATTTT. It specifies CASSGGTSKHF.

The chain carries TRBV29-1 and TRBJ2-7, with TRBD1 as a possible D gene (5 bases). V lost 4 bases, J lost 5 bases, and 9 bases lay in between. The CDR3 spans 11 residues. CDR1 is SQVTM and CDR2 is ANQGSEA in the germline V gene. In nucleotides, the CDR3 is TGCAGCGTTGCTGACAGCGACGAGCAGTACTTC. Translated: CSVADSDEQYF.

This clone was recorded a few times. The V and J genes are TRBV7-2 and TRBJ2-1; D is possibly TRBD1 (6 bases). The CDR3 length is 15 residues. Germline CDR1 is SGHTA and CDR2 is FQGNSA. V gave up 5 bases and J gave up 7 bases, with 18 bases separating them. CDR3 in DNA: TGTGCCAGCAGCCCCGGGCAGGGGAGTTGGAATGAGCAGTTCTTC. Translated, it gives CASSPGQGSWNEQFF.

This clone was seen more than once but under ten times. The chain is built from TRBV7-9 and TRBJ2-5; D gene unclear. Germline CDR1 SEHNR, CDR2 FQNEAQ (reference sequence). The CDR3 has 13 amino acids. V was shortened by 5 bases and J by 7 bases, with 14 bases between the two germline ends. CDR3 bases: TGTGCCAGCAGCCAAACCTCCCTCGGGACCCAGTACTTC. As protein: CASSQTSLGTQYF.

V gene TRBV29-1 combines with J gene TRBJ2-1; 7 nucleotides match TRBD2. CDR3 length: 15 residues. Germline V gene sequence: CDR1 SQVTM, CDR2 ANQGSEA. CDR3 protein: CRIEGGRGSYNEQFF. CDR3 DNA sequence: TGCCGAATCGAGGGCGGGAGAGGGTCCTACAATGAGCAGTTCTTC.

This chain uses TRBV30 with TRBJ1-1; 7 nucleotides line up with TRBD1. V gave up 4 bases and J gave up 1 base; unmatched junction bases: 3. Germline V gene sequence: CDR1 GTSNPN, CDR2 SVGIG (reference sequence). This CDR3 is built from 13 residues. This CDR3 is CAWTAGGNTEAFF. Written as DNA, the CDR3 is TGTGCCTGGACGGCAGGGGGGAACACTGAAGCTTTCTTT. Using reference TRBV30 and TRBJ1-1 for the parts outside the CDR3, the full variable domain is SQTIHQWPATLVQPVGSPLSLECTVEGTSNPNLYWYRQAAGRGLQLLFYSVGIGQISSEVPQNLSASRPQDRQFILSSKKLLLSDSGFYLCAWTAGGNTEAFFGQGTRLTVV.

This clone was counted only a few times. The chain combines TRBV6-5 with TRBJ1-2; weak D call: TRBD1 (6 bases). The CDR3 has 12 residues. V lost 4 bases, J lost 6 bases, and 9 bases lay in between. Germline lookup yields CDR1 MNHEY and CDR2 SVGAGI. The CDR3 DNA reads TGTGCCAGCAGTTTCAGGGGAAATGGCTACACCTTC. Its protein product is CASSFRGNGYTF.

The gene calls are TRBV7-8 and TRBJ1-1, with TRBD1 matching over 7 bases. The germline CDR1 and CDR2 sequences are SGHVS and FQNEAQ. The CDR3 spans 14 residues. Trimming cost V 5 bases and J 1 base; bases outside gene matches: 4. The CDR3 coding sequence is TGTGCCAGCAGCCATCGGACAGGGAACACTGAAGCTTTCTTT. Translation gives CASSHRTGNTEAFF. The whole variable domain, filled in from reference TRBV7-8 and TRBJ1-1, reads GAGVSQSPRYKVAKRGQDVALRCDPISGHVSLFWYQQALGQGPEFLTYFQNEAQLDKSGLPSDRFFAERPEGSVSTLKIQRTQQEDSAVYLCASSHRTGNTEAFFGQGTRLTVV.

The chain couples TRBV28 to TRBJ1-2; D possibly corresponds to TRBD1 (5 bases). The V and J ends lost 3 bases and 0 bases respectively, with 8 bases between them. The germline CDR1 and CDR2 sequences are MDHEN and SYDVKM. CDR3 length: 14 amino acids. The CDR3 DNA follows: TGTGCCAGCAGTTTGGGAGGGGCTAACTATGGCTACACCTTC. Amino acids: CASSLGGANYGYTF.

This clone was observed a handful of times. The chain carries TRBV10-3 and TRBJ2-1, with TRBD2 identical over 7 bases. V trimming: 8 bases; J trimming: 7 bases; junction bases outside the gene matches: 8. The CDR3 totals 13 residues. Germline CDR1 reads ENHRY; CDR2 reads SYGVKD. Here the CDR3 DNA reads TGTGCCATCGGGGGACTAAACAGGAATGAGCAGTTCTTC. Its protein is CAIGGLNRNEQFF.

The table lists this clone with a few counts. The gene calls are TRBV30 and TRBJ2-5, with 7 bases aligning to TRBD1. CDR1 is GTSNPN and CDR2 is SVGIG in the germline V gene (reference sequence). The trim removed 1 base at V and 3 bases at J, leaving 8 bases unmatched. The CDR3 covers 15 residues. CDR3 region: CAWSGQGYLEETQYF. CDR3 nucleotides: TGTGCCTGGAGTGGACAGGGTTACCTTGAAGAGACCCAGTACTTC. The whole variable domain, remainder taken from reference TRBV30 and TRBJ2-5, is SQTIHQWPATLVQPVGSPLSLECTVEGTSNPNLYWYRQAAGRGLQLLFYSVGIGQISSEVPQNLSASRPQDRQFILSSKKLLLSDSGFYLCAWSGQGYLEETQYFGPGTRLLVL.

This chain connects TRBV9 to TRBJ2-5; 8 bases are a match to TRBD1. The V segment lost 5 bases and the J segment 0 bases; nucleotides outside the gene matches: 6. The V gene's germline CDR1 is SGDLS and CDR2 YYNGEE. The CDR3 totals 15 residues. Here the CDR3 reads CASSLTGVYQETQYF. The CDR3, as DNA: TGTGCCAGCAGTCTGACAGGGGTTTACCAAGAGACCCAGTACTTC. The full variable domain, completed using reference TRBV9 and TRBJ2-5, is DSGVTQTPKHLITATGQRVTLRCSPRSGDLSVYWYQQSLDQGLQFLIQYYNGEERAKGNILERFSAQQFPDLHSELNLSSLELGDSALYFCASSLTGVYQETQYFGPGTRLLVL.

This clone was seen a handful of times. The chain is built from TRBV7-2 and TRBJ2-5; D may be TRBD1 (6 bases). V lost 5 bases and J 5 bases, leaving 12 bases between the germline ends. The CDR3 runs to 13 residues. Germline V gene sequence: CDR1 SGHTA, CDR2 FQGNSA. CDR3 sequence: CASSRDITETQYF. CDR3 sequence (DNA): TGTGCCAGCAGCCGGGACATAACGGAGACCCAGTACTTC.

The chain couples TRBV5-1 to TRBJ2-1; D is possibly TRBD2 (5 bases). CDR1 and CDR2 from the germline V gene are SGHRS and YFSETQ. Trimming cost V 4 bases and J 8 bases, with 16 bases left between them. The CDR3 is 14 amino acids. The CDR3 DNA reads TGCGCCAGCAGCATAACTAGTATCCGTGATGAGCAGTTCTTC. Amino acids: CASSITSIRDEQFF.

The gene calls are TRBV4-1 and TRBJ1-5; D remains ambiguous. The V end was cut by 4 bases, the J end by 6 bases, with 10 bases between. Looked up from germline, CDR1 is MGHRA and CDR2 is YSYEKL. The CDR3 is 13 residues long. CDR3 sequence reads: CASSPYGSQPQHF. In nucleotides, the CDR3 is TGCGCCAGCAGCCCGTACGGTAGTCAGCCCCAGCATTTT.

The rearrangement uses TRBV18 and TRBJ2-4, with 9 nucleotides matching TRBD2. The J segment lost 9 bases and the V segment lost 6 bases, leaving 12 bases of the junction unmatched. Germline loops: CDR1 KGHSH, CDR2 LQKENI. CDR3 size: 15 residues. The CDR3 DNA is TGTGCCAGCTCCCCGACAACGCGGGAGGGTAGCATTCAGTACTTC. It is translated as CASSPTTREGSIQYF.

This clone has a handful of counts. The chain has TRBV30 and TRBJ1-5, with D possibly being TRBD1 (5 bases). V lost 5 bases, J lost 6 bases, and 14 bases lay in between. The CDR3 extends over 13 amino acids. CDR1 and CDR2 from the germline V gene are GTSNPN and SVGIG (reference sequence). In DNA, the CDR3 is TGTGCCTGGGGTCCACAGGTCGGTCAGCCCCAGCATTTT. Protein sequence: CAWGPQVGQPQHF.

CDR3 sequence: CSVLGGNTEAFF. CDR3 DNA: TGCAGCGTTCTCGGGGGGAACACTGAAGCTTTCTTT. V is TRBV29-1 and J is TRBJ1-1, with a weak D call TRBD1 (5 bases). The germline gives CDR1 SQVTM, CDR2 ANQGSEA. CDR3 length equals 12 residues. V lost 5 bases and J lost 1, with 8 bases in between.

This chain links TRBV9 with TRBJ2-3; 9 bases fit TRBD2. Germline V lookup: CDR1 SGDLS, CDR2 YYNGEE. The V segment lost 0 bases and the J segment 5 bases; nucleotides outside the gene matches: 16. This CDR3 is 19 amino acids long. Written as DNA, the CDR3 is TGTGCCAGCAGCGTAGGAGGCCCTGGAAGCGGGAGGATTGGAGATACGCAGTATTTT. Amino acids: CASSVGGPGSGRIGDTQYF.

The chain has TRBV30 and TRBJ1-2; 7 positions match TRBD1. The CDR3 covers 12 residues. V was clipped by 7 bases and J by 8 bases; unmatched bases: 10. Germline V gene data show CDR1 as GTSNPN and CDR2 as SVGIG (reference sequence). The CDR3 DNA reads TGTGCCTCCCCACGGACAGGCGCCGGCTACACCTTC. As protein: CASPRTGAGYTF. Variable domain in full (rest from reference TRBV30 and TRBJ1-2): SQTIHQWPATLVQPVGSPLSLECTVEGTSNPNLYWYRQAAGRGLQLLFYSVGIGQISSEVPQNLSASRPQDRQFILSSKKLLLSDSGFYLCASPRTGAGYTFGSGTRLTVV.

This chain joins TRBV29-1 and TRBJ1-1; D may be TRBD1 (6 bases). The V and J ends lost 4 bases and 1 base respectively, with 13 bases between them. The CDR3 runs to 14 residues. CDR1 SQVTM and CDR2 ANQGSEA come from the germline V gene. CDR3 amino acids: CSVGLLTGNTEAFF. For the CDR3, the DNA is TGCAGCGTTGGTCTCTTGACAGGGAACACTGAAGCTTTCTTT. Filled out from reference TRBV29-1 and TRBJ1-1, the complete variable domain reads SAVISQKPSRDICQRGTSLTIQCQVDSQVTMMFWYRQQPGQSLTLIATANQGSEATYESGFVIDKFPISRPNLTFSTLTVSNMSPEDSSIYLCSVGLLTGNTEAFFGQGTRLTVV.

V usage is TRBV6-6 and J usage is TRBJ1-5; TRBD1 is a possible D gene (5 bases). Trimming shortened V by 6 bases and J by 1 base, and 13 bases separated the two germline ends. In germline, CDR1 is MNHNY, CDR2 SVGAGI (reference sequence). The length of the CDR3 is 15 residues. CDR3 in DNA: TGTGCCAGCAGATTACGTGGGGCGAGCAATCAGCCCCAGCATTTT. This sequence encodes CASRLRGASNQPQHF.

The CDR3 spells CASRIQGVSYEQYF. For the CDR3, the DNA is TGTGCCAGCAGGATACAGGGGGTCTCCTACGAGCAGTACTTC. The gene calls are TRBV2 and TRBJ2-7; 8 bases align to TRBD1. CDR3 length equals 14 residues. J lost 0 bases, V lost 6 bases, and 4 bases had no gene match. CDR1 is SNHLY and CDR2 is FYNNEI in the germline V gene. The full variable domain, in which reference TRBV2 and TRBJ2-7 provide the parts outside the CDR3, is EPEVTQTPSHQVTQMGQEVILRCVPISNHLYFYWYRQILGQKVEFLVSFYNNEISEKSEIFDDQFSVERPDGSNFTLKIRSTKLEDSAMYFCASRIQGVSYEQYFGPGTRLTVT.